The 20 T cell receptor beta chains below come from one sample, sequenced in a study of blood T cell repertoires in COVID-19. Using immunoSEQ multiplex PCR, the repertoire was profiled, and TCRdb retains in-frame clones only, with some absent. This sample carries around 380,000 clones, 80% to 90% of them seen once, and the ten largest clones take 1% to 1.5%. The sample was PBMCs or T cells enriched from blood (not recorded which). The receptors come from a man aged 25-40 years who had recovered from COVID-19.

This clone came up a few times. The sample contains more than one DNA sequence encoding this CDR3. The rearrangement uses TRBV19 and TRBJ1-6, with 7 bases identical to TRBD1. This CDR3 is built from 15 residues. Unmatched junction bases numbered 6, after V lost 3 bases and J lost 7 bases. Germline CDR1 and CDR2: LNHDA and SQIVND (reference sequence). CDR3 DNA sequence: TGTGCCAGTAGTATTGGGGACAGAACAAATTCACCCCTCCACTTT. Amino acids: CASSIGDRTNSPLHF.

The chain links TRBV4-1 to TRBJ1-2; no clear D gene. V dropped 1 base and J dropped 2 bases, with 8 bases sitting between them. Germline CDR1 reads MGHRA; CDR2 reads YSYEKL. This CDR3 is 14 amino acids long. The CDR3 reads CASSQGSGNYGYTF. The DNA for the CDR3 is TGCGCCAGCAGCCAAGGGTCGGGGAACTATGGCTACACCTTC.

The chain uses TRBV12-5 and TRBJ1-3; D gene ambiguous. The CDR3 extends over 16 amino acids. The V gene's germline CDR1 is LGHNT and CDR2 FRNRAP. V lost 1 base, J lost 2 bases, and 12 bases lay in between. The DNA for the CDR3 is TGTGCTAGTGGTTTGGGGGAGGTTGCCCCTGGAAACACCATATATTTT. This sequence encodes CASGLGEVAPGNTIYF.

The rearrangement uses TRBV29-1 and TRBJ1-1; the D is unclear. The CDR3 covers 13 residues. Trimming removed 4 bases at V and 4 bases at J, with 13 bases between. Per the germline V gene, CDR1 is SQVTM and CDR2 is ANQGSEA. The CDR3 region has the DNA TGCAGCGTTGGGATGGGCTTGGGCACTGAAGCTTTCTTT. Its translation is CSVGMGLGTEAFF.

The V and J genes are TRBV5-4 and TRBJ2-7; perhaps TRBD2 as D (5 bases). Trimming pared 1 base from V and 7 bases from J, leaving 9 bases between. Germline V gene data show CDR1 as SGHNT and CDR2 as YYREEE (reference sequence). The CDR3 is made up of 12 amino acids. Written as DNA, the CDR3 is TGTGCCAGCAGCTTGAACGGGGTTGAGCAGTACTTC. This sequence encodes CASSLNGVEQYF.

The J gene is TRBJ2-3, the V gene TRBV29-1, with D perhaps matching TRBD1 (5 bases). The germline V gene encodes CDR1 SQVTM and CDR2 ANQGSEA. The CDR3 is made up of 12 amino acids. V was pared by 4 bases and J by 5 bases, with 10 bases between. In DNA form, the CDR3 reads TGCAGCGTTGCCAGGGCTGGAGATACGCAGTATTTT. Translated, it gives CSVARAGDTQYF.

This chain uses TRBV30 with TRBJ1-1, with TRBD1 as a possible D gene (5 bases). V shed 8 bases and J shed 3 bases, with 16 bases lying between them. Germline CDR1 and CDR2: GTSNPN and SVGIG (reference sequence). The CDR3 sequence is 13 residues long. CDR3 region: CAGHRSVHTEAFF. Here the CDR3 DNA reads TGTGCCGGACACAGGTCGGTTCACACTGAAGCTTTCTTT.

In this sample, this clone turned up once. V gene TRBV7-9 combines with J gene TRBJ2-1, with TRBD1 identical over 7 bases. V lost 4 bases to trimming and J lost 5 bases; unmatched junction nucleotides: 5. Germline CDR1 SEHNR, CDR2 FQNEAQ (reference sequence). The CDR3 covers 14 residues. Here the CDR3 reads CASSSTGINNEQFF. DNA of the CDR3: TGTGCCAGCAGCTCGACAGGGATCAACAATGAGCAGTTCTTC.

The CDR3 region is CASSTDSSRTGELFF. CDR3 DNA: TGTGCCAGCAGCACGGACAGTTCAAGGACCGGGGAGCTGTTTTTT. This chain links TRBV11-3 with TRBJ2-2; a weak D match, TRBD1 (6 bases). CDR1 SGHNT and CDR2 YENEEA come from the germline V gene. The V and J ends lost 5 bases and 5 bases respectively, with 15 bases between them. This CDR3 is built from 15 residues.

This clone has more than one count but fewer than ten. V is TRBV2 and J is TRBJ1-6; maybe TRBD1 (6 bases). V gave up 2 bases and J gave up 7 bases, with 9 bases separating them. This CDR3 has 14 amino acids. Germline V gene data show CDR1 as SNHLY and CDR2 as FYNNEI. The CDR3 coding sequence is TGTGCCAGCAGTGAATCGAGGGGGAATTCACCCCTCCACTTT. Translation: CASSESRGNSPLHF.

The chain recombines TRBV7-2 with TRBJ1-3; 7 bases are shared with TRBD1. V was clipped by 1 base and J by 2 bases; unmatched bases: 5. Germline CDR1 and CDR2: SGHTA and FQGNSA. The CDR3 consists of 16 residues. CDR3 amino acids: CASSLVGTATGNTIYF. The DNA for the CDR3 is TGTGCCAGCAGCTTAGTCGGGACAGCTACTGGAAACACCATATATTTT.

The rearrangement links TRBV19 to TRBJ1-5; 7 nucleotides agree with TRBD1. The trim removed 9 bases at V and 5 bases at J, leaving 10 bases unmatched. Germline lookup yields CDR1 LNHDA and CDR2 SQIVND (reference sequence). The CDR3 is 14 amino acids. CDR3 residues: CASSPDRIYQPQHF. CDR3 coding DNA: TGTGCCAGCTCCCCGGACAGGATTTATCAGCCCCAGCATTTT.

The rearrangement links TRBV7-2 to TRBJ1-5; 9 bases align to TRBD1. The CDR3 is made up of 18 amino acids. The junction had 12 bases not matched to a gene; V was cut back by 1 base and J by 5 bases. Per the germline V gene, CDR1 is SGHTA and CDR2 is FQGNSA. The CDR3 nucleotides read TGTGCCAGCAGCTTAGTAGGACACTTGACAGGGGGGTATCAGCCCCAGCATTTT. Its protein is CASSLVGHLTGGYQPQHF.

The chain uses TRBV7-9 and TRBJ1-1; D is possibly TRBD1 (6 bases). This CDR3 is 13 amino acids long. Trimming cost V 4 bases and J 2 bases, with 8 bases left between them. Looked up from germline, CDR1 is SEHNR and CDR2 is FQNEAQ (reference sequence). The CDR3 DNA reads as TGTGCCAGCAGCTACAGGGATAACACTGAAGCTTTCTTT. Translation gives CASSYRDNTEAFF.

The V and J genes are TRBV6-5 and TRBJ2-5; D is ambiguous. Trimming shortened V by 0 bases and J by 0 bases, and 8 bases separated the two germline ends. This CDR3 comprises 15 residues. Germline V gene sequence: CDR1 MNHEY, CDR2 SVGAGI. The CDR3 sequence: CASSYSVSNQETQYF. CDR3 sequence (DNA): TGTGCCAGCAGTTACTCTGTTAGCAACCAAGAGACCCAGTACTTC.

This rearrangement joins TRBV15 to TRBJ1-4; TRBD1 is a possible D gene (5 bases). The CDR3 consists of 17 residues. Germline V gives CDR1 LNHNV, CDR2 YYDKDF (reference sequence). V was pared by 3 bases and J by 4 bases, with 18 bases between. CDR3 DNA: TGTGCCACCAGCAGGGATTCAGACAGTTATAATAATGAAAAACTGTTTTTT. Protein: CATSRDSDSYNNEKLFF.

The chain uses TRBV9 and TRBJ1-2; D possibly corresponds to TRBD1 (6 bases). V lost 3 bases, J lost 7 bases, and 16 bases lay in between. The germline CDR1 and CDR2 sequences are SGDLS and YYNGEE. This CDR3 is 14 amino acids long. This CDR3 is CASSARTDIGGYTF. The CDR3 DNA is TGTGCCAGCAGCGCCCGGACAGACATCGGTGGCTACACCTTC.

J is TRBJ1-4 and V is TRBV30, with 7 bases aligning to TRBD1. CDR1 is GTSNPN, CDR2 SVGIG, per germline (reference sequence). V gave up 3 bases and J gave up 7 bases; unmatched junction bases: 5. CDR3 length: 13 residues. Written as DNA, the CDR3 is TGTGCCTGGAGCGGGACAGACTTTGAAAAACTGTTTTTT. This encodes CAWSGTDFEKLFF.

The gene calls are TRBV2 and TRBJ1-1, with 8 bases that match TRBD1. Germline CDR1 SNHLY, CDR2 FYNNEI. The length of the CDR3 is 14 residues. J lost 6 bases, V lost 8 bases, and 11 bases had no gene match. The CDR3, as DNA: TGTGCCAGCGTAGCACAGGGGGTACTTGCTGAAGCTTTCTTT. This translates into CASVAQGVLAEAFF.

This chain connects TRBV7-7 to TRBJ2-1, with a tentative D call TRBD2 (6 bases). Trimming removed 5 bases from V and 3 bases from J, with 14 bases in between. Germline V gene lookup returns CDR1 SSHAT and CDR2 FNYEAQ (reference sequence). The length of the CDR3 is 15 residues. The CDR3 DNA sequence: TGTGCCAGCAGCCGTGCGGGACTCGACTACAATGAGCAGTTCTTC. Amino acids: CASSRAGLDYNEQFF.